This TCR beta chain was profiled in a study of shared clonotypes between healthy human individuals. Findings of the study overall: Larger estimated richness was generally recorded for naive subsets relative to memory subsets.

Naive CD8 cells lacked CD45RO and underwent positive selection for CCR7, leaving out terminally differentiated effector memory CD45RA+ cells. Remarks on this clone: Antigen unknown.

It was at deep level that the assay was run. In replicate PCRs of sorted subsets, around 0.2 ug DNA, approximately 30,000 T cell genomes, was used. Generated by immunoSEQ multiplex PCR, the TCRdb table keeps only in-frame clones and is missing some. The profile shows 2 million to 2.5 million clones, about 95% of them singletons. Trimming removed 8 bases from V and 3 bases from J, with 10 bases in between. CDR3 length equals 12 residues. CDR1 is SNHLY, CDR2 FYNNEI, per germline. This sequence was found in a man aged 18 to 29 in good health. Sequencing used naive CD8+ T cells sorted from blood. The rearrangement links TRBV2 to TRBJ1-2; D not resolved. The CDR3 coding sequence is TGTGCCAGCGTCTGGGATTACTATGGCTACACCTTC. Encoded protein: CASVWDYYGYTF.